A single count supports the clone carrying this T cell receptor beta chain. This specimen belongs to a study of blood T cell repertoires in COVID-19. TCRdb's copy holds only in-frame clones and misses some; the assay was immunoSEQ multiplex PCR. The repertoire consists of under 200,000 clones, with about 80% occurring once and the leading ten covering approximately 10%. The V segment lost 8 bases and the J segment 5 bases; nucleotides outside the gene matches: 5. This CDR3 region has 13 residues. Germline lookup yields CDR1 WNHNN and CDR2 SYGVQD (reference sequence). The chain couples TRBV10-1 to TRBJ2-2; 7 bases map to TRBD1. This TCR came from a man aged 45-60 years who had recovered from COVID-19. The specimen was PBMCs or T cells enriched from blood (not recorded which). CDR3 residues: CASRPGGTGELFF. DNA for the CDR3: TGCGCCAGCCGCCCAGGGGGTACCGGGGAGCTGTTTTTT.